Each of the 14 T cell receptor beta chains below was sequenced from the same sample in a study of blood T cell repertoires in COVID-19. TCRdb keeps only in-frame clones here, not all; method: immunoSEQ multiplex PCR. The sample lists approximately 200,000 clones, roughly 90% occurring once. The specimen was peripheral blood. The receptors originated from a man between 65 and 85 years old with acute or convalescent COVID-19.

The V and J genes are TRBV10-3 and TRBJ2-2; 8 bases line up with TRBD1. This CDR3 has 14 amino acids. V was pared by 8 bases and J by 1 base, with 3 bases of the junction left unmatched. Per the germline V gene, CDR1 is ENHRY and CDR2 is SYGVKD. In DNA, the CDR3 is TGTGCCATCCGAGGACAGGGGAACACCGGGGAGCTGTTTTTT. Its protein product is CAIRGQGNTGELFF.

The rearrangement joins TRBV7-8 to TRBJ1-5; the D gene is possibly TRBD1 (6 bases). The germline V gene has CDR1 SGHVS and CDR2 FQNEAQ. This CDR3 has 15 residues. V lost 5 bases to trimming and J lost 6 bases, with 17 bases between them. Here the CDR3 DNA reads TGTGCCAGCAGCCTCGAAGGGGGGGTTTTTCAGCCCCAGCATTTT. It encodes CASSLEGGVFQPQHF. The full variable domain, its missing parts supplied by reference TRBV7-8 and TRBJ1-5, is GAGVSQSPRYKVAKRGQDVALRCDPISGHVSLFWYQQALGQGPEFLTYFQNEAQLDKSGLPSDRFFAERPEGSVSTLKIQRTQQEDSAVYLCASSLEGGVFQPQHFGDGTRLSIL.

The chain employs TRBV4-1 and TRBJ2-7; 12 bases agree with TRBD2. V trimming: 4 bases; J trimming: 1 base; junction bases outside the gene matches: 2. This CDR3 spans 15 amino acids. Looked up from germline, CDR1 is MGHRA and CDR2 is YSYEKL. The CDR3 DNA follows: TGCGCCAGCAGCCCGACTAGCGGGAGATCCTACGAGCAGTACTTC. This codes for CASSPTSGRSYEQYF.

The chain employs TRBV7-6 and TRBJ2-3, with D maybe TRBD1 (5 bases). The CDR3 totals 17 residues. The V end lost 1 base, the J end lost 3 bases, and 17 bases lay between the germline ends. CDR1 is SGHVS, CDR2 FNYEAQ, per germline. The CDR3, as DNA: TGTGCCAGCAGCTTAGTTATAGCAAGGGGCGCGACAGATACGCAGTATTTT. Its translation: CASSLVIARGATDTQYF. Full variable domain (missing parts from reference TRBV7-6 and TRBJ2-3): GAGVSQSPRYKVTKRGQDVALRCDPISGHVSLYWYRQALGQGPEFLTYFNYEAQQDKSGLPNDRFSAERPEGSISTLTIQRTEQRDSAMYRCASSLVIARGATDTQYFGPGTRLTVL.

J is TRBJ1-5 and V is TRBV28; TRBD1 aligns across 8 bases. Germline CDR1 and CDR2: MDHEN and SYDVKM. After removal of 6 bases from V and 5 bases from J, the junction contained 3 bases not matched to a gene. The CDR3 extends over 13 amino acids. The CDR3 nucleotides are TGTGCCAGCAGGACAGGGGCGGATCAGCCCCAGCATTTT. It encodes CASRTGADQPQHF.

On this clone itself: A read error may account for a junction end that differs from germline. The chain combines TRBV5-4 with TRBJ2-1, with TRBD2 identical over 10 bases. There are 15 residues in the CDR3. CDR1 is SGHNT, CDR2 YYREEE, per germline (reference sequence). The CDR3 sequence: CASSFGLAAYNEQFF. The CDR3 DNA reads as TGTGCCAGCAGCTTCGGACTAGCGGCCTATAATGAGCAGTTCTTC.

This chain links TRBV10-3 with TRBJ1-1; no reliable D call. V lost 1 base to trimming and J lost 1 base, with 7 bases between them. From germline, CDR1 is ENHRY and CDR2 SYGVKD. The CDR3 runs to 14 residues. For the CDR3, the DNA is TGTGCCATCAGTGAGTGGCAGGCGAACACTGAAGCTTTCTTT. This gives the protein CAISEWQANTEAFF.

This chain joins TRBV2 and TRBJ2-3; 7 bases agree with TRBD1. V was clipped by 4 bases and J by 0 bases; unmatched bases: 4. The CDR3 is made up of 15 amino acids. CDR1 and CDR2 from the germline V gene are SNHLY and FYNNEI. DNA of the CDR3: TGTGCCAGCAGTGGTGGACAGGCTAGCACAGATACGCAGTATTTT. This sequence encodes CASSGGQASTDTQYF.

The chain couples TRBV27 to TRBJ2-7, with TRBD1 matching 7 bases. The CDR3 contains 14 residues. Germline V gene lookup returns CDR1 MNHEY and CDR2 SMNVEV (reference sequence). V lost 2 bases to trimming and J lost 3 bases; unmatched junction nucleotides: 4. CDR3: CASSLRGQIYEQYF. The CDR3 bases are TGTGCCAGCAGTTTACGGGGACAGATCTACGAGCAGTACTTC.

The CDR3 DNA is TGTGCCAGCTCGCTAGAAGATGAGCAGTTCTTC. It encodes CASSLEDEQFF. The chain carries TRBV18 and TRBJ2-1, with D unclear. This CDR3 region has 11 residues. The germline CDR1 and CDR2 sequences are KGHSH and LQKENI. V dropped 6 bases and J dropped 8 bases, with 8 bases sitting between them.

This clone was observed many times. The same CDR3 also results from other DNA sequences found in this sample. The chain employs TRBV7-2 and TRBJ2-7, with D possibly TRBD1 on 6 matching bases. From germline, CDR1 is SGHTA and CDR2 FQGNSA. Between the trimmed V and J ends, which lost 0 bases and 3 bases, there was a span of 6 bases. The CDR3 has 13 amino acids. In DNA, the CDR3 is TGTGCCAGCAGCTTAGCAGGGGGCTACGAGCAGTACTTC. It translates to CASSLAGGYEQYF.

This rearrangement joins TRBV2 to TRBJ1-3, with no clear D. The CDR3 spans 14 residues. Germline V gives CDR1 SNHLY, CDR2 FYNNEI. Trimming pared 3 bases from V and 4 bases from J, leaving 10 bases between. DNA for the CDR3: TGTGCCAGCAGTGACGGGGTCCCCGGAAACACCATATATTTT. Protein sequence: CASSDGVPGNTIYF.

The chain couples TRBV3-1 (or the pseudogene TRBV3-2) to TRBJ1-2; 8 bases fit TRBD1. J was trimmed by 9 bases and V by 5 bases; bases with no gene match: 14. The CDR3 runs to 15 residues. Germline-derived CDR1 and CDR2 are LGHDT and YNNKEL (reference sequence). The CDR3 spells CASSGRLGQGERYTF. The CDR3 bases are TGTGCCAGCAGCGGAAGATTAGGACAGGGAGAGCGCTACACCTTC.

The chain couples TRBV7-6 to TRBJ2-7; D possibly corresponds to TRBD2 (5 bases). Germline-derived CDR1 and CDR2 are SGHVS and FNYEAQ. The CDR3 runs 14 residues. V was cut by 1 base and J by 3 bases, with 10 bases left in between. The CDR3: CASSLGPGNYEQYF. The CDR3 DNA is TGTGCCAGCAGCTTAGGACCCGGGAACTACGAGCAGTACTTC.